The next 25 T cell receptor beta chains were all read from a single sample in a study of technical replicates of blood from several donors. Clones were read by immunoSEQ multiplex PCR, and TCRdb kept only the in-frame ones, dropping some. The profile shows under 85,000 clones, around 94% of them singletons. The sequenced sample consisted of T cells isolated from PBMCs. Receptor source: a human donor in good health.

The chain uses TRBV4-2 and TRBJ2-5; 15 bases align to TRBD2. The V gene's germline CDR1 is LGHNA and CDR2 YNFKEQ. The CDR3 loop spans 17 amino acids. V was clipped by 3 bases and J by 2 bases; unmatched bases: 4. The CDR3 DNA is TGTGCCAGCAGCCAGGGTGGACTAGCGGGAGGGCAAGAGACCCAGTACTTC. It codes for CASSQGGLAGGQETQYF.

V gene TRBV25-1 combines with J gene TRBJ2-7; tentative D call: TRBD2 (7 bases). Germline CDR1 MGHDK, CDR2 SYGVNS. The CDR3 length is 16 residues. V lost 2 bases, J lost 1 base, and 15 bases lay in between. The CDR3 protein is CASSEVRGRASYEQYF. CDR3 nucleotides: TGTGCCAGCAGTGAAGTAAGGGGGAGGGCGTCCTACGAGCAGTACTTC.

This sequence joins TRBV28 and TRBJ1-2, with 9 bases aligning to TRBD1. Germline CDR1 is MDHEN and CDR2 is SYDVKM. The V and J ends lost 5 bases and 10 bases, in that order; junction bases with no gene match: 8. CDR3 size: 13 residues. CDR3 sequence (DNA): TGTGCCAGCAGTGCGGGACAGGGTGGTCTCTACACCTTC. Amino acid sequence: CASSAGQGGLYTF.

DNA of the CDR3: TGCGCCAGCAGCTTGCGCCTCGGGGGTGGTCAAGAGACCCAGTACTTC. Protein sequence: CASSLRLGGGQETQYF. The J gene is TRBJ2-5, the V gene TRBV5-1; a possible D gene is TRBD2 (6 bases). The germline V and J ends were trimmed by 1 base and 2 bases, with 15 bases remaining between them. The CDR3 has 16 amino acids. Germline V lookup: CDR1 SGHRS, CDR2 YFSETQ.

V usage is TRBV5-5 and J usage is TRBJ2-7; D perhaps matches TRBD1 (6 bases). The germline V gene has CDR1 SGHKS and CDR2 YYEKEE (reference sequence). The CDR3 sequence is 16 residues long. The V gene lost 3 bases and the J gene lost 0 bases, with 16 bases spanning the gap. This CDR3 reads CASSYYRDTSSYEQYF. The DNA for the CDR3 is TGTGCCAGCAGCTACTACCGGGACACGAGCTCCTACGAGCAGTACTTC.

This clone came up once. The rearrangement uses TRBV5-6 and TRBJ2-1, with D unresolved. Per germline, CDR1 SGHDT and CDR2 YYEEEE. The CDR3 is 13 amino acids. Trimming took 0 bases from V and 6 from J, leaving 7 bases between them. Written as DNA, the CDR3 is TGTGCCAGCAGCTTGGCGCAGATCAATGAGCAGTTCTTC. This gives the protein CASSLAQINEQFF.

CDR3 DNA: TGTGCCAGCTCACCACCCTCGGGATTGCAGTACTTC. Amino acid sequence: CASSPPSGLQYF. The chain recombines TRBV18 with TRBJ2-7; D might be TRBD2 (5 bases). Germline CDR1 and CDR2: KGHSH and LQKENI. This CDR3 has 12 residues. V lost 0 bases to trimming and J lost 9 bases, with 9 bases between them.

The J gene is TRBJ2-2, the V gene TRBV5-1, with 9 nucleotides matching TRBD1. Trimming at V came to 8 bases and at J to 6 bases, leaving 11 bases not matched to a gene. Germline-derived CDR1 and CDR2 are SGHRS and YFSETQ. The CDR3 is made up of 15 amino acids. The DNA for the CDR3 is TGCGCCAGTCGGCGGGGACAGGGAATTGCCGGGGAGCTGTTTTTT. Translating gives CASRRGQGIAGELFF.

The CDR3 reads CAIRGTGTGELFF. In DNA form, the CDR3 reads TGTGCCATCAGGGGCACTGGCACCGGGGAGCTGTTTTTT. The gene calls are TRBV10-3 and TRBJ2-2; no clear D. Germline V gene sequence: CDR1 ENHRY, CDR2 SYGVKD. The CDR3 length is 13 residues. Trimming took off 6 bases at V and 4 bases at J, with 9 bases between the two ends.

The V gene is TRBV2, the J gene TRBJ2-5; no clear D gene. The CDR3 runs 11 residues. Trimming took off 3 bases at V and 13 bases at J, with 12 bases between the two ends. CDR1 and CDR2 (germline): SNHLY, FYNNEI. CDR3 amino acids: CASSDRVKGYF. CDR3 nucleotides: TGTGCCAGCAGTGATCGGGTAAAAGGGTACTTC.

J is TRBJ2-7 and V is TRBV6-5; perhaps TRBD1 as D (6 bases). The CDR3 is 12 amino acids. The V gene's germline CDR1 is MNHEY and CDR2 SVGAGI. Trimming pared 5 bases from V and 5 bases from J, leaving 10 bases between. CDR3: CASSPQGHEQYF. In nucleotides, the CDR3 is TGTGCCAGCAGTCCACAGGGTCACGAGCAGTACTTC.

The V and J genes are TRBV6-4 and TRBJ2-7; D is possibly TRBD1 (5 bases). From germline, CDR1 is MRHNA and CDR2 SNTAGT. CDR3 length equals 17 residues. V dropped 6 bases and J dropped 3 bases, with 24 bases sitting between them. The CDR3 protein is CASSRHSRQGWNYEQYF. CDR3 DNA: TGTGCCAGCAGCAGGCATAGCCGGCAGGGATGGAACTACGAGCAGTACTTC.

This clone has more than one count but fewer than ten. The V and J genes are TRBV19 and TRBJ1-1, with 8 bases matching TRBD1. V lost 7 bases and J lost 0; bases outside the gene matches: 7. CDR1 is LNHDA, CDR2 SQIVND, per germline (reference sequence). This CDR3 spans 15 amino acids. This CDR3 is CASTIRTGMNTEAFF. DNA for the CDR3: TGTGCCAGTACCATCAGGACAGGGATGAACACTGAAGCTTTCTTT.

The chain joins TRBV29-1 to TRBJ2-7; D possibly corresponds to TRBD1 (5 bases). The length of the CDR3 is 13 residues. Germline CDR1 and CDR2: SQVTM and ANQGSEA. Trimming took 6 bases from V and 3 from J, leaving 15 bases between them. CDR3 amino acids: CSVQGGRGYEQYF. The CDR3 DNA is TGCAGCGTCCAGGGTGGCCGTGGCTACGAGCAGTACTTC.

CDR3 nucleotide sequence: TGCGCCAGCAGCTTTAGACAGCAAGAGACCCAGTACTTC. It specifies CASSFRQQETQYF. This chain connects TRBV5-1 to TRBJ2-5, with D possibly matching TRBD1 (5 bases). The CDR3 has 13 amino acids. Germline CDR1 is SGHRS and CDR2 is YFSETQ. V lost 2 bases, J lost 2 bases, and 7 bases lay in between. Using reference TRBV5-1 and TRBJ2-5 for the parts outside the CDR3, the full variable domain is KAGVTQTPRYLIKTRGQQVTLSCSPISGHRSVSWYQQTPGQGLQFLFEYFSETQRNKGNFPGRFSGRQFSNSRSEMNVSTLELGDSALYLCASSFRQQETQYFGPGTRLLVL.

The rearrangement joins TRBV11-2 to TRBJ2-5; D is possibly TRBD2 (5 bases). Trimming left V 2 bases short and J 7 bases short, with 5 bases between. This CDR3 spans 11 amino acids. Germline CDR1 reads SGHAT; CDR2 reads FQNNGV. The CDR3 region is CASSLRGTQYF. The DNA of the CDR3 is TGTGCCAGCAGCTTACGGGGGACCCAGTACTTC.

J is TRBJ2-7 and V is TRBV28, with D possibly being TRBD2 (5 bases). The CDR3 extends over 15 amino acids. Germline V gene data show CDR1 as MDHEN and CDR2 as SYDVKM. V was clipped by 6 bases and J by 0 bases, with 15 bases between them. DNA of the CDR3: TGTGCCAGCAGGCCTCCCACAGCGGCCTCCTACGAGCAGTACTTC. Protein: CASRPPTAASYEQYF.

V gene TRBV2 combines with J gene TRBJ1-2, with D tentatively TRBD1 (6 bases). The CDR3 loop spans 13 amino acids. The ends were cut back, 6 bases at V and 2 bases at J, with 10 bases in the middle. Germline V lookup: CDR1 SNHLY, CDR2 FYNNEI. CDR3 in DNA: TGTGCCAGCAGGGGACACCGGAACTATGGCTACACCTTC. Amino acid sequence: CASRGHRNYGYTF.

This chain joins TRBV5-1 and TRBJ1-2; TRBD1 might be the D (5 bases). V was pared by 0 bases and J by 3 bases, with 12 bases between. The germline V gene encodes CDR1 SGHRS and CDR2 YFSETQ. This CDR3 is built from 15 residues. CDR3 DNA sequence: TGCGCCAGCAGCTTGGACGGCAGGGCGGACTATGGCTACACCTTC. This encodes CASSLDGRADYGYTF.

The sample holds one count of this clone. This sequence joins TRBV7-9 and TRBJ2-7, with 7 bases lining up with TRBD1. This CDR3 has 13 residues. Losses at the gene ends were 4 bases for V and 8 bases for J; bases not matched to a gene: 8. Germline V gene data show CDR1 as SEHNR and CDR2 as FQNEAQ (reference sequence). The CDR3: CASSSLGTAKQYF. Here the CDR3 DNA reads TGTGCCAGCAGCTCCCTCGGGACAGCGAAGCAGTACTTC.

The V and J genes are TRBV19 and TRBJ1-1, with TRBD1 matching 7 bases. The CDR3 runs 13 residues. Germline lookup yields CDR1 LNHDA and CDR2 SQIVND (reference sequence). The ends lost 7 bases at V and 3 bases at J; junction bases unmatched: 5. CDR3 nucleotides: TGTGCCAGTATTATGACAGGGCACACTGAAGCTTTCTTT. Its protein is CASIMTGHTEAFF.

This chain links TRBV11-2 with TRBJ1-5; maybe TRBD1 (5 bases). Germline V CDR1 and CDR2: SGHAT, FQNNGV. Between the trimmed V and J ends, which lost 1 base and 5 bases, there was a span of 12 bases. The CDR3 is 15 residues long. CDR3 in DNA: TGTGCCAGCAGCTTAGGGTCAGGGTTCGATCAGCCCCAGCATTTT. Amino acid sequence: CASSLGSGFDQPQHF.

The chain links TRBV4-1 to TRBJ2-3, with TRBD2 identical over 11 bases. V shed 2 bases and J 5 bases; nucleotides not matched to a gene: 6. The CDR3 covers 16 residues. Germline loops: CDR1 MGHRA, CDR2 YSYEKL. CDR3 amino acids: CASSQTSGRSVDTQYF. As DNA, the CDR3 is TGCGCCAGCAGCCAAACTAGCGGGAGATCTGTAGATACGCAGTATTTT.

In its sample, this clone was seen a few times. At one end the junction does not follow the germline gene, possibly because of a read error. The chain recombines TRBV10-3 with TRBJ2-5; 8 positions match TRBD2. The CDR3 consists of 15 residues. CDR1 ENHRY and CDR2 SYGVKD come from the germline V gene. In DNA, the CDR3 is TGTGCCATCAGTGGCGGGCTAGCGGGCCAACAGACCCAGTACTTC. It translates to CAISGGLAGQQTQYF.

The chain employs TRBV29-1 and TRBJ2-1, with TRBD2 as a possible D gene (6 bases). The CDR3 covers 15 residues. CDR1 is SQVTM and CDR2 is ANQGSEA in the germline V gene. V shed 2 bases and J shed 4 bases, with 15 bases lying between them. The CDR3 DNA reads TGCAGCGTTGAATCGCGGGGCGGGTATTACAATGAGCAGTTCTTC. The encoded protein is CSVESRGGYYNEQFF.